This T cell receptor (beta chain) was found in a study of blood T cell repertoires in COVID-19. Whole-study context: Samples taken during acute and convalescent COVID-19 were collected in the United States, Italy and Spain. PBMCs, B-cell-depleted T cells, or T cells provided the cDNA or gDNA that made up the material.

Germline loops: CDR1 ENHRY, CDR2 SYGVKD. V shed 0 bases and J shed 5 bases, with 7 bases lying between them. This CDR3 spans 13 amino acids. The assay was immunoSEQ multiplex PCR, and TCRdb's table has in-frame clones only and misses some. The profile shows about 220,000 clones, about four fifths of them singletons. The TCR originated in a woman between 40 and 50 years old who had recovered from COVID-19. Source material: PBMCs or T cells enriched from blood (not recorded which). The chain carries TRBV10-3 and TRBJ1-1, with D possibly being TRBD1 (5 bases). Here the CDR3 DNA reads TGTGCCATCAGTGAGTCGCAGGGAACTGAAGCTTTCTTT. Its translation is CAISESQGTEAFF.